One T cell receptor beta chain is described in this entry. This sample stems from a study of cytomegalovirus exposure and HLA in healthy donors. It was with 60 Vbeta and 13 Jbeta primers that the PCR ran. Repertoires were generated with immunoSEQ multiplex PCR, while TCRdb's copy carries only in-frame clones and drops some. This table holds 90,000 to 120,000 clones, around 69% found once. Input material: PBMCs. This receptor was identified in a man younger than 30 in good health and CMV-seronegative.

The CDR3 nucleotides read TGTGCCATCAGTGATCCCGACAGGGAGCAAGAGACCCAGTACTTC. Residues: CAISDPDREQETQYF. J is TRBJ2-5 and V is TRBV10-3; TRBD1 agrees at 7 bases. V lost 3 bases and J lost 2; bases outside the gene matches: 6. The CDR3 sequence is 15 residues long. Per germline, CDR1 ENHRY and CDR2 SYGVKD.